Shown below are 18 T cell receptor beta chains from a single sample sequenced in a study of vaccination effects on CD4 cells after COVID-19. ViraFEST used viral peptide pools to expand antigen-specific CD4+ T cells before sequencing. An approximately 10-day culture period preceded the isolation of CD4+ T cells. The vaccine recipients had no prior SARS-CoV-2 infection, with negative nucleocapsid antibodies. Antigens of these TCRs are unknown. TCRdb's table, derived via immunoSEQ multiplex PCR, lists solely in-frame clones and lacks some. The sample contains 25,000 to 30,000 clones, around 75% of which appear only once. This specimen consisted of CD4+ T cells from PBMCs cultured with HCoV-NL63 spike peptides, obtained before COVID-19 vaccination. The receptor set was obtained from a human donor who received a COVID-19 vaccine.

This clone was seen just once. This chain uses TRBV19 with TRBJ2-3; perhaps TRBD1 as D (5 bases). The V end lost 3 bases, the J end lost 3 bases, and 13 bases lay between the germline ends. CDR1 is LNHDA, CDR2 SQIVND, per germline (reference sequence). The CDR3 sequence is 15 residues long. CDR3 region: CASSIQGAKTDTQYF. The DNA for the CDR3 is TGTGCCAGTAGTATCCAAGGGGCGAAAACAGATACGCAGTATTTT.

This clone was picked up one time. This chain joins TRBV29-1 and TRBJ2-1, with a weak D call TRBD1 (6 bases). The CDR3 covers 13 residues. V gave up 7 bases and J gave up 2 bases, with 12 bases separating them. From germline, CDR1 is SQVTM and CDR2 ANQGSEA. The CDR3 DNA is TGCAGCGGAGGGGGTGACACCTACAATGAGCAGTTCTTC. As protein: CSGGGDTYNEQFF.

V gene TRBV28 combines with J gene TRBJ1-1, with D perhaps TRBD1 (5 bases). V lost 5 bases and J 4 bases, leaving 14 bases between the germline ends. Germline lookup yields CDR1 MDHEN and CDR2 SYDVKM. The CDR3 is 14 residues long. The CDR3 DNA follows: TGTGCCAGCAGTCCTCCGGCGAGGGGCACTGAAGCTTTCTTT. Translation gives CASSPPARGTEAFF.

The chain joins TRBV21-1 to TRBJ1-5. TRBV21-1 counts as a pseudogene. This CDR3 spans 15 amino acids. The CDR3 sequence: CASSKALESNQPQHF. CDR3 nucleotides: TGTGCCAGCAGCAAAGCGCTAGAGAGCAATCAGCCCCAGCATTTT.

This clone was counted a few times. The CDR3: CASSVPGHRGQPQHF. CDR3 nucleotide sequence: TGTGCCAGTAGTGTGCCGGGACATAGAGGTCAGCCCCAGCATTTT. The chain recombines TRBV19 with TRBJ1-5; TRBD1 might be the D (6 bases). The V end lost 5 bases, the J end lost 6 bases, and 17 bases lay between the germline ends. Germline loops: CDR1 LNHDA, CDR2 SQIVND (reference sequence). The CDR3 contains 15 residues.

This clone was counted only a few times. The chain has TRBV28 and TRBJ1-1; a possible D gene is TRBD1 (5 bases). V dropped 3 bases and J dropped 0 bases, with 8 bases sitting between them. Germline CDR1 and CDR2: MDHEN and SYDVKM. This CDR3 has 14 residues. The CDR3 sequence: CASSFQGMNTEAFF. The CDR3 DNA reads TGTGCCAGCAGTTTCCAGGGAATGAACACTGAAGCTTTCTTT.

The chain joins TRBV28 to TRBJ2-1; 12 nucleotides match TRBD1. J lost 6 bases, V lost 9 bases, and 12 bases had no gene match. The CDR3 length is 16 residues. Germline V gives CDR1 MDHEN, CDR2 SYDVKM. In nucleotides, the CDR3 is TGTGCCAGTGCCGGCCCTGGGACAGGGGGCCGCAATGAGCAGTTCTTC. Its translation: CASAGPGTGGRNEQFF. The full variable domain, with the rest looked up from reference TRBV28 and TRBJ2-1, is DVKVTQSSRYLVKRTGEKVFLECVQDMDHENMFWYRQDPGLGLRLIYFSYDVKMKEKGDIPEGYSVSREKKERFSLILESASTNQTSMYLCASAGPGTGGRNEQFFGPGTRLTVL.

The chain links TRBV5-4 to TRBJ1-2, with TRBD1 matching over 7 bases. V was pared by 6 bases and J by 3 bases, with 8 bases of the junction left unmatched. The CDR3 sequence is 14 residues long. Germline loops: CDR1 SGHNT, CDR2 YYREEE (reference sequence). The CDR3 region is CASTKGGWDYGYTF. As DNA, the CDR3 is TGTGCCAGCACCAAAGGGGGCTGGGACTATGGCTACACCTTC.

This clone showed up just a few times. The rearrangement uses TRBV19 and TRBJ1-6; possible D gene TRBD1, 5 bases. The germline V and J ends were trimmed by 6 bases and 9 bases, with 15 bases remaining between them. There are 14 residues in the CDR3. Germline lookup yields CDR1 LNHDA and CDR2 SQIVND (reference sequence). The CDR3 sequence is CASRRRQGGSPLHF. The CDR3 nucleotides read TGTGCCAGTAGACGTCGCCAGGGAGGTTCACCCCTCCACTTT.

The rearrangement joins TRBV7-8 to TRBJ2-2; 9 bases fit TRBD2. Germline V gene sequence: CDR1 SGHVS, CDR2 FQNEAQ. V dropped 5 bases and J dropped 0; count of bases not matched to a gene: 4. CDR3 length: 16 amino acids. CDR3: CASSARTSANTGELFF. The CDR3 DNA reads as TGTGCCAGCAGCGCCAGGACTAGCGCGAACACCGGGGAGCTGTTTTTT. Full variable domain (outside the CDR3, taken from reference TRBV7-8 and TRBJ2-2): GAGVSQSPRYKVAKRGQDVALRCDPISGHVSLFWYQQALGQGPEFLTYFQNEAQLDKSGLPSDRFFAERPEGSVSTLKIQRTQQEDSAVYLCASSARTSANTGELFFGEGSRLTVL.

V is TRBV12-5 and J is TRBJ2-2; TRBD2 agrees at 16 bases. Germline CDR1 and CDR2: LGHNT and FRNRAP. Trimming removed 3 bases from V and 5 bases from J; junction bases left unmatched: 6. This CDR3 has 18 residues. The CDR3 is CASGFGTSGGAWTGELFF. CDR3 nucleotide sequence: TGTGCTAGTGGTTTTGGGACTAGCGGGGGGGCGTGGACCGGGGAGCTGTTTTTT.

DNA for the CDR3: TGTGCCAGCAGCTTCCGGGACAGCTATGGCTACACCTTC. It is translated as CASSFRDSYGYTF. This chain links TRBV4-2 with TRBJ1-2, with 7 bases aligning to TRBD1. The CDR3 totals 13 residues. V was pared by 5 bases and J by 4 bases, with 4 bases of the junction left unmatched. Per germline, CDR1 LGHNA and CDR2 YNFKEQ.

This clone was seen a handful of times. This rearrangement joins TRBV19 to TRBJ1-1; possibly TRBD1 for D (6 bases). The CDR3 length is 13 residues. Germline V CDR1 and CDR2: LNHDA, SQIVND (reference sequence). Trimming left V 5 bases short and J 4 bases short, with 11 bases between. As DNA, the CDR3 is TGTGCCAGTAGTGTCCAGGGGAGCACTGAAGCTTTCTTT. Its translation: CASSVQGSTEAFF.

V is TRBV25-1 and J is TRBJ1-4; no definite D call. Germline CDR1 MGHDK, CDR2 SYGVNS. The CDR3 loop spans 16 amino acids. V was shortened by 4 bases and J by 10 bases, with 22 bases between the two germline ends. The DNA of the CDR3 is TGTGCCAGCAGTGGCCCCGGGAGTCCAAAAACCTCAAAACTGTTTTTT. This translates into CASSGPGSPKTSKLFF.

The V gene is TRBV7-9, the J gene TRBJ2-3; TRBD2 might be the D (7 bases). The CDR3 has 17 amino acids. Germline V gene data show CDR1 as SEHNR and CDR2 as FQNEAQ (reference sequence). Trimming shortened V by 5 bases and J by 0 bases, and 18 bases separated the two germline ends. The DNA for the CDR3 is TGTGCCAGCAGCCCGGCGGGGGTGACAGGAAGCACAGATACGCAGTATTTT. Protein product: CASSPAGVTGSTDTQYF.

The chain employs TRBV27 and TRBJ1-1; tentative D call: TRBD1 (5 bases). This CDR3 has 16 residues. V was cut by 1 base and J by 1 base, with 13 bases left in between. Germline assignment: CDR1 MNHEY and CDR2 SMNVEV (reference sequence). For the CDR3, the DNA is TGTGCCAGCAGTTTATACGCGGGACTGGCGAACACTGAAGCTTTCTTT. Translation: CASSLYAGLANTEAFF.

The chain has TRBV5-1 and TRBJ2-6, with 9 bases matching TRBD1. Germline CDR1 SGHRS, CDR2 YFSETQ. V was pared by 7 bases and J by 3 bases, with 8 bases of the junction left unmatched. This CDR3 comprises 16 residues. The CDR3 DNA is TGCGCCAGCGGGCATACAGGGGGCGGTGGGGCCAACGTCCTGACTTTC. This encodes CASGHTGGGGANVLTF.

The chain recombines TRBV9 with TRBJ2-2; D is uncertain. The CDR3 spans 15 residues. The V end lost 0 bases, the J end lost 6 bases, and 12 bases lay between the germline ends. The germline V gene encodes CDR1 SGDLS and CDR2 YYNGEE. CDR3 sequence reads: CASSVDLGVAGELFF. CDR3 in DNA: TGTGCCAGCAGCGTAGATCTTGGGGTTGCCGGGGAGCTGTTTTTT. The whole variable domain, remainder taken from reference TRBV9 and TRBJ2-2, is DSGVTQTPKHLITATGQRVTLRCSPRSGDLSVYWYQQSLDQGLQFLIQYYNGEERAKGNILERFSAQQFPDLHSELNLSSLELGDSALYFCASSVDLGVAGELFFGEGSRLTVL.